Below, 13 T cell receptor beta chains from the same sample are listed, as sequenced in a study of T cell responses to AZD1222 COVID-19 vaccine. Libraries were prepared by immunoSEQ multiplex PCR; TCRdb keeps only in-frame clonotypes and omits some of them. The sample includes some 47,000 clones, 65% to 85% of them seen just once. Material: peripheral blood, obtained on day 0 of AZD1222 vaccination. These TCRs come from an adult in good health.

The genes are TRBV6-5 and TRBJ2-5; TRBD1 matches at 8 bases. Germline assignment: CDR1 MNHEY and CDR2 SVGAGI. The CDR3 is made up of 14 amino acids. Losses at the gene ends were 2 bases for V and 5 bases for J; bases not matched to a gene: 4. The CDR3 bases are TGTGCCAGCAGTTACGACAGGGGTGCGGAGACCCAGTACTTC. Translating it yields CASSYDRGAETQYF.

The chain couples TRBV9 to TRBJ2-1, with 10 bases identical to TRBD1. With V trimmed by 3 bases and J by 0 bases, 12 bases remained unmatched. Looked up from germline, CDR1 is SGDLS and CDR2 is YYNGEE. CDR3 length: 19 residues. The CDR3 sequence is CASSDRDRGLASSYNEQFF. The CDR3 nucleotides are TGTGCCAGCAGCGACCGGGACAGGGGCTTGGCATCCTCCTACAATGAGCAGTTCTTC.

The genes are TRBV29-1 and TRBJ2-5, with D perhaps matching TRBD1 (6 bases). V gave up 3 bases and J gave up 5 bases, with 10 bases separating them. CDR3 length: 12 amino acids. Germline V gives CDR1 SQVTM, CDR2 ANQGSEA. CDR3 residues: CSVEARGETQYF. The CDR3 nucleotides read TGCAGCGTTGAGGCCAGGGGTGAGACCCAGTACTTC.

CDR3 DNA: TGTGCCAGCAGCCCCGGGAGGGGGGGGCAGCCCCAGCATTTT. Amino acid sequence: CASSPGRGGQPQHF. The gene calls are TRBV11-2 and TRBJ1-5, with a weak D call TRBD1 (6 bases). The CDR3 is made up of 14 amino acids. CDR1 and CDR2 from the germline V gene are SGHAT and FQNNGV. Trimming stripped 5 bases from V and 7 bases from J, with 15 bases between. Combining the CDR3 with reference TRBV11-2 and TRBJ1-5 gives the whole variable domain EAGVAQSPRYKIIEKRQSVAFWCNPISGHATLYWYQQILGQGPKLLIQFQNNGVVDDSQLPKDRFSAERLKGVDSTLKIQPAKLEDSAVYLCASSPGRGGQPQHFGDGTRLSIL.

CDR3 bases: TGTGCCAGTCAGACCGGGACGCCACGTACGAGGCAGTACTTC. This translates into CASQTGTPRTRQYF. The chain uses TRBV2 and TRBJ2-7; tentatively, D is TRBD1 or TRBD2 (5 bases each). In germline, CDR1 is SNHLY, CDR2 FYNNEI. CDR3 length: 14 residues. Trimming stripped 9 bases from V and 9 bases from J, with 24 bases between.

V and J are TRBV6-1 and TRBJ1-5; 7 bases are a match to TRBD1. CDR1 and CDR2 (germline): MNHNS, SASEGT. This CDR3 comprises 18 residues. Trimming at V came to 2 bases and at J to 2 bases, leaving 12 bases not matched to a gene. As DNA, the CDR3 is TGTGCCAGCAGTGAAATTAACAGGGGTAGGGACGGCAATCAGCCCCAGCATTTT. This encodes CASSEINRGRDGNQPQHF.

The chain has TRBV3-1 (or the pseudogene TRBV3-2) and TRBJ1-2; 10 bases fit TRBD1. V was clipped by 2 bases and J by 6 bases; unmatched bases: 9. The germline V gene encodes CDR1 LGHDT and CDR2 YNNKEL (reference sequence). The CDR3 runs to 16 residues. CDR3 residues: CASSQQVGTGVDGYTF. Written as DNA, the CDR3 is TGTGCCAGCAGCCAACAGGTTGGGACAGGGGTGGATGGCTACACCTTC.

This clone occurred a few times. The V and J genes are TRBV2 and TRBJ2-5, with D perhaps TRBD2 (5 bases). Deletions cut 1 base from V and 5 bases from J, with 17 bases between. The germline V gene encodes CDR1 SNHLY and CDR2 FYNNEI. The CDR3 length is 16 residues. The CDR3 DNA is TGTGCCAGCAGTGAAGGGGGTAGCGTTATGGAGGAGACCCAGTACTTC. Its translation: CASSEGGSVMEETQYF.

CDR3: CASSQEIGRLGNQPQHF. The CDR3 DNA reads as TGCGCCAGCAGCCAAGAAATAGGGCGATTGGGTAATCAGCCCCAGCATTTT. The chain links TRBV4-3 to TRBJ1-5; D gene uncertain. This CDR3 contains 17 residues. V gave up 0 bases and J gave up 4 bases, with 16 bases separating them. The germline V gene encodes CDR1 LGHNA and CDR2 YSLEER.

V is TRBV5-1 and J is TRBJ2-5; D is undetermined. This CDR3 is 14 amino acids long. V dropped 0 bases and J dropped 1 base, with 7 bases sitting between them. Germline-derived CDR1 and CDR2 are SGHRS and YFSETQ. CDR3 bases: TGCGCCAGCAGCTTGGACAGCGCCCAAGAGACCCAGTACTTC. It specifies CASSLDSAQETQYF.

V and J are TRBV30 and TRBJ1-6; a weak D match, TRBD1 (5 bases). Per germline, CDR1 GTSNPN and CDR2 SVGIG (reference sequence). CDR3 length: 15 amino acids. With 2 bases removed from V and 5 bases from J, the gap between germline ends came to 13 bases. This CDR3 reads CAWSRGPRNNSPLHF. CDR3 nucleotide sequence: TGTGCCTGGAGTAGGGGACCGCGGAATAATTCACCCCTCCACTTT.

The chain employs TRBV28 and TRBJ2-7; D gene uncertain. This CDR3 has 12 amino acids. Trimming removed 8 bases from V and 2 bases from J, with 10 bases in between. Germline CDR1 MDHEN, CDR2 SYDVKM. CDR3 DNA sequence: TGTGCCAGCGAGGCGGAGCCCTACGAGCAGTACTTC. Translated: CASEAEPYEQYF.

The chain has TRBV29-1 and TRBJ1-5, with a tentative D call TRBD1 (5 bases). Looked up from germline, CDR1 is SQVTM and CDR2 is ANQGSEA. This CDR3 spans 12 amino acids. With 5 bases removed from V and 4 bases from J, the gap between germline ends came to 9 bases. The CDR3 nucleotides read TGCAGCGTTTCCCAGGGAAATCAGCCCCAGCATTTT. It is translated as CSVSQGNQPQHF.